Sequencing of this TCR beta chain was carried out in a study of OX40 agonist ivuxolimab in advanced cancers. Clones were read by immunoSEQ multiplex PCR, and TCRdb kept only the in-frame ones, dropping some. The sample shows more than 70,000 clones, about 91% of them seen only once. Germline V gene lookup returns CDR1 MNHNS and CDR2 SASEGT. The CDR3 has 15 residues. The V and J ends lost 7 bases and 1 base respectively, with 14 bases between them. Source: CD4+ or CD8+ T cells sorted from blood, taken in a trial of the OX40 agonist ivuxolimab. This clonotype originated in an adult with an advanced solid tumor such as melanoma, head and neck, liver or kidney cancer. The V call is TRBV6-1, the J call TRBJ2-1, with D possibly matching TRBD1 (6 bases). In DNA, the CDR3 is TGTGCCAGCATCAGGGGCAGGATTTCCTACAATGAGCAGTTCTTC. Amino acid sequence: CASIRGRISYNEQFF.